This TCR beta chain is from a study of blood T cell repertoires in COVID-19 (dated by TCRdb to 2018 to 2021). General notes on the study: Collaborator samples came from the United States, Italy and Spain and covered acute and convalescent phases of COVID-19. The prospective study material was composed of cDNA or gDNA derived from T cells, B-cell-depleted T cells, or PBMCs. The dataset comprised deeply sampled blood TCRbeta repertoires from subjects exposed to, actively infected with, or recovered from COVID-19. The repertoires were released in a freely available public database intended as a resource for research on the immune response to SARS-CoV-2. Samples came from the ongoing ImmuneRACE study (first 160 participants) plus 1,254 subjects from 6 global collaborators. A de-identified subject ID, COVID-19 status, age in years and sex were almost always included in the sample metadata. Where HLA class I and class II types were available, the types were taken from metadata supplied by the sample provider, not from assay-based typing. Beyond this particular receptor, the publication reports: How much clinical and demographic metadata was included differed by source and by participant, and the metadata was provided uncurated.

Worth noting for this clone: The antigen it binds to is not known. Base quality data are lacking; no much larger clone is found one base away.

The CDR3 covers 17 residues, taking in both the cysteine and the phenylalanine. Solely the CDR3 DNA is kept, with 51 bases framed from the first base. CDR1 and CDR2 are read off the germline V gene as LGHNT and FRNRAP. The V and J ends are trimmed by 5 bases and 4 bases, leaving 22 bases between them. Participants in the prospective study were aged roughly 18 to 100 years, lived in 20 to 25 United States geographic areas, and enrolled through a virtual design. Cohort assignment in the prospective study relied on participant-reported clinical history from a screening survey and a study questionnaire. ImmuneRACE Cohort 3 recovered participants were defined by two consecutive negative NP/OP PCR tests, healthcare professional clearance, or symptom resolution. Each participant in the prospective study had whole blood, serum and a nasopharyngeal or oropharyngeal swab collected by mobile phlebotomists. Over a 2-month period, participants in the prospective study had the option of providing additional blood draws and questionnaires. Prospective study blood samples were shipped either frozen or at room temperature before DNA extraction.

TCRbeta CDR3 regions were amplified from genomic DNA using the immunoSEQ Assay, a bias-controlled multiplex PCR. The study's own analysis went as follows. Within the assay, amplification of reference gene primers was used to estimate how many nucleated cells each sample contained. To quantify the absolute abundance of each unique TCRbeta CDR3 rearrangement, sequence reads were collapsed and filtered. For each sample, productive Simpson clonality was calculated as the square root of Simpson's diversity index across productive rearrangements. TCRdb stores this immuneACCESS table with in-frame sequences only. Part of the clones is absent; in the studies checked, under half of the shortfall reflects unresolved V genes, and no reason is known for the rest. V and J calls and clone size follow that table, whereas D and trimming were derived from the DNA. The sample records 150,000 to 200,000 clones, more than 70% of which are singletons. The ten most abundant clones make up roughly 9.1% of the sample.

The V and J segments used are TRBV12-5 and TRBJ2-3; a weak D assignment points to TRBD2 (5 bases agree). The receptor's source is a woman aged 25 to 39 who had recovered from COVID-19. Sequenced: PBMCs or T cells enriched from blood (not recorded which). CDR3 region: CASGVMDGLGLPDTQYF. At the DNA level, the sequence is TGTGCTAGTGGTGTGATGGACGGACTTGGTTTACCAGATACGCAGTATTTT.